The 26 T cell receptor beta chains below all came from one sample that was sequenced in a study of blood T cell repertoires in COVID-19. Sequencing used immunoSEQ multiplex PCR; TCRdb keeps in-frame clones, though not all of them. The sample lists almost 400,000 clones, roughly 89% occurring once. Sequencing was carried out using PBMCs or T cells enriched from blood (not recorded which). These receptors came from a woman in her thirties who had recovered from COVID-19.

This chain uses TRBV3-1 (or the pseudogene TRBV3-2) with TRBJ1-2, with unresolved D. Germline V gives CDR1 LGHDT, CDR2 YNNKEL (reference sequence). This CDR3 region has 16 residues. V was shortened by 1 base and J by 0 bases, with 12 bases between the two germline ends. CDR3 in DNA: TGTGCCAGCAGCCAAGCTTTGAGAGCTACTAACTATGGCTACACCTTC. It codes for CASSQALRATNYGYTF.

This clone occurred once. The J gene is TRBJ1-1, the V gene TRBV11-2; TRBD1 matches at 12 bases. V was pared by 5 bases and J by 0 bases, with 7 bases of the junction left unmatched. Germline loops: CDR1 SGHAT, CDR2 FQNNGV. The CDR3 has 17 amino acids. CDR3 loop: CASSGRDRGRMNTEAFF. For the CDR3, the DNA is TGTGCCAGCAGCGGCCGGGACAGGGGGCGAATGAACACTGAAGCTTTCTTT.

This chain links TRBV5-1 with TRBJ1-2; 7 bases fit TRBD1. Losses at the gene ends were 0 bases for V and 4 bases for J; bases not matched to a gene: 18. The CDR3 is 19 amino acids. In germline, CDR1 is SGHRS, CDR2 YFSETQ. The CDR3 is CASSLGRWGQNEISYGYTF. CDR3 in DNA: TGCGCCAGCAGCTTGGGTCGTTGGGGACAGAACGAGATTTCCTATGGCTACACCTTC.

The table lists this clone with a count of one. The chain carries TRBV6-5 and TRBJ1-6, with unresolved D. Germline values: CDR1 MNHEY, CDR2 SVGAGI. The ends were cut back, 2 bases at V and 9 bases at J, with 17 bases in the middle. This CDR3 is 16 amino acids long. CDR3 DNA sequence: TGTGCCAGCAGTTACGGCGGGCCGGTCGGATCTTCACCCCTCCACTTT. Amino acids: CASSYGGPVGSSPLHF.

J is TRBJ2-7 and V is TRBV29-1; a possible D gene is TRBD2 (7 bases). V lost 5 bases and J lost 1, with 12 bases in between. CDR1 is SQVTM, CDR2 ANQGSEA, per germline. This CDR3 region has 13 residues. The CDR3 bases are TGCAGCGTTTACGGGGGGCGATCCTACGAGCAGTACTTC. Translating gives CSVYGGRSYEQYF.

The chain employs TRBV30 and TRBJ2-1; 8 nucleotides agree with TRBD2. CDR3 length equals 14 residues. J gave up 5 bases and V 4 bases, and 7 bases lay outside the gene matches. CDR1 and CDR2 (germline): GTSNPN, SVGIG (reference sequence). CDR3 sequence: CAWTPSGYNNEQFF. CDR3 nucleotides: TGTGCCTGGACCCCTAGCGGGTACAACAATGAGCAGTTCTTC.

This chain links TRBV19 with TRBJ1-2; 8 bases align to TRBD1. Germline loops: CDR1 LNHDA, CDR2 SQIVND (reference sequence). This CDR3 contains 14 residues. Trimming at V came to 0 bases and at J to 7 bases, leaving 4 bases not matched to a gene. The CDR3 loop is CASSIDRGRPGYTF. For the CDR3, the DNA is TGTGCCAGTAGTATAGACAGGGGGCGTCCTGGCTACACCTTC.

CDR3 nucleotide sequence: TGTGCCAGCAGCCAGACGGGATTATACGAGCAGTACTTC. This sequence encodes CASSQTGLYEQYF. The chain carries TRBV7-9 and TRBJ2-7, with D possibly matching TRBD2 (5 bases). The CDR3 totals 13 residues. Per the germline V gene, CDR1 is SEHNR and CDR2 is FQNEAQ (reference sequence). V was shortened by 5 bases and J by 4 bases, with 12 bases between the two germline ends.

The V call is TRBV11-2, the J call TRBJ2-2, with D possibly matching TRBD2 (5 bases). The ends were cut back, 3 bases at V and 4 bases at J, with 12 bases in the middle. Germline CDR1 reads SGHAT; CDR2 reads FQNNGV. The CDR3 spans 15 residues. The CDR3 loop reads CASSFSRGPTGELFF. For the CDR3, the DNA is TGTGCCAGCAGCTTCAGTCGCGGGCCCACCGGGGAGCTGTTTTTT.

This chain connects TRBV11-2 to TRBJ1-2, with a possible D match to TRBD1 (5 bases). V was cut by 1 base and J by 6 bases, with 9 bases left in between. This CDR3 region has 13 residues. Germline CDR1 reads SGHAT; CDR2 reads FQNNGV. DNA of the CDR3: TGTGCCAGCAGCTTAGGGTACAGGCATGGCTACACCTTC. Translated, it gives CASSLGYRHGYTF. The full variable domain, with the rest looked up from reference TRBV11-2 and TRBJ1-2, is EAGVAQSPRYKIIEKRQSVAFWCNPISGHATLYWYQQILGQGPKLLIQFQNNGVVDDSQLPKDRFSAERLKGVDSTLKIQPAKLEDSAVYLCASSLGYRHGYTFGSGTRLTVV.

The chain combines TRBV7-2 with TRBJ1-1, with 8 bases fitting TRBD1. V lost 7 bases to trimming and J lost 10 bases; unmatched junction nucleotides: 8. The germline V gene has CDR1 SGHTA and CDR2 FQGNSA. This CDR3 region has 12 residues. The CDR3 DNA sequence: TGTGCCAGCACCAGGACAGGGTTTGCAGCTTTCTTT. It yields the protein CASTRTGFAAFF. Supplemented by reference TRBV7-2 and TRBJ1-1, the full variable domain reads GAGVSQSPSNKVTEKGKDVELRCDPISGHTALYWYRQSLGQGLEFLIYFQGNSAPDKSGLPSDRFSAERTGGSVSTLTIQRTQQEDSAVYLCASTRTGFAAFFGQGTRLTVV.

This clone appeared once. CDR3 nucleotide sequence: TGCGCCAGCAGCGCCGCCCCACCCTTCACGGGACAATTGTTCGAGCAGTACTTC. It codes for CASSAAPPFTGQLFEQYF. The V and J genes are TRBV5-1 and TRBJ2-7, with D possibly matching TRBD1 (6 bases). The CDR3 has 18 amino acids. Germline CDR1 reads SGHRS; CDR2 reads YFSETQ. Trimming took off 4 bases at V and 6 bases at J, with 29 bases between the two ends.

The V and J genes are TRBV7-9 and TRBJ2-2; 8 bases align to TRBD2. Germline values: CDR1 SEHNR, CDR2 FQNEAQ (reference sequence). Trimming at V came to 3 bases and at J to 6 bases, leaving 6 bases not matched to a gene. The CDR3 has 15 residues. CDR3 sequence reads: CASSLTGGAPGELFF. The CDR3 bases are TGTGCCAGCAGCTTGACCGGGGGGGCCCCCGGGGAGCTGTTTTTT.

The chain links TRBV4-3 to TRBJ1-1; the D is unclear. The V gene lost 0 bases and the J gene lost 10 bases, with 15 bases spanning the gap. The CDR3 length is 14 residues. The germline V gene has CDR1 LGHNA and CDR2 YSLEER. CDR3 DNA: TGCGCCAGCAGCCAAGAATGGGGAGAAGGAGGAGCTTTCTTT. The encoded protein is CASSQEWGEGGAFF.

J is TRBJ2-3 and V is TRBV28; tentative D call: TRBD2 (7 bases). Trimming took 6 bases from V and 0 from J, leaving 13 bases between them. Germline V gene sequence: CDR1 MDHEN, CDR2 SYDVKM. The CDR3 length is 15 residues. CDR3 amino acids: CASRGGQASTDTQYF. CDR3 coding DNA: TGTGCCAGCAGGGGGGGGCAGGCGAGCACAGATACGCAGTATTTT.

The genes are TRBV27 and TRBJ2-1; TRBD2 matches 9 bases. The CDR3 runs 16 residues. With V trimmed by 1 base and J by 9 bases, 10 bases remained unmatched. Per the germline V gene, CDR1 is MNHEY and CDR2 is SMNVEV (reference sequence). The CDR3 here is CASSLYLAGERSEQFF. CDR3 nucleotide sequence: TGTGCCAGCAGTTTATATTTAGCGGGAGAAAGAAGTGAGCAGTTCTTC.

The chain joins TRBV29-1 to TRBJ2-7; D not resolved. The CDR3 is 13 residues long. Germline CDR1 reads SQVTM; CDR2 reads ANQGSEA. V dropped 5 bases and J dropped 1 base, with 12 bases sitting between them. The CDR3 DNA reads TGCAGCGTTTCCCCCCCAGATTCCTACGAGCAGTACTTC. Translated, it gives CSVSPPDSYEQYF.

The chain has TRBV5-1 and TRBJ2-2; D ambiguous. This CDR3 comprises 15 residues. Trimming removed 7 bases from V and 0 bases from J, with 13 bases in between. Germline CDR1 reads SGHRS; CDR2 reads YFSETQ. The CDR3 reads CASLPLPTNTGELFF. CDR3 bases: TGCGCCAGCCTACCTCTCCCTACGAACACCGGGGAGCTGTTTTTT.

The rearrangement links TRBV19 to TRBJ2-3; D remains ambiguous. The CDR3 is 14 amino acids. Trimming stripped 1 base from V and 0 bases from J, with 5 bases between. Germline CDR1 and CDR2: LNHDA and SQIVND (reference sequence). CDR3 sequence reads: CASSIGGSTDTQYF. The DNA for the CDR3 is TGTGCCAGTAGTATAGGAGGCAGCACAGATACGCAGTATTTT.

CDR3: CASSARDSAYNEQFF. DNA of the CDR3: TGTGCCAGCAGCGCCCGCGACAGCGCCTACAATGAGCAGTTCTTC. This rearrangement joins TRBV7-6 to TRBJ2-1; D possibly corresponds to TRBD1 (5 bases). This CDR3 has 15 residues. The V and J ends lost 5 bases and 2 bases respectively, with 13 bases between them. The germline V gene has CDR1 SGHVS and CDR2 FNYEAQ.

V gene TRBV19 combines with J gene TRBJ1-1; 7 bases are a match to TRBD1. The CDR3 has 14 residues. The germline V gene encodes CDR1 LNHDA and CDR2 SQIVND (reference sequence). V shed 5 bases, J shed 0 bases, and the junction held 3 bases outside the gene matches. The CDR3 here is CASSQGQMNTEAFF. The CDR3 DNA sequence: TGTGCCAGTAGTCAGGGACAGATGAACACTGAAGCTTTCTTT.

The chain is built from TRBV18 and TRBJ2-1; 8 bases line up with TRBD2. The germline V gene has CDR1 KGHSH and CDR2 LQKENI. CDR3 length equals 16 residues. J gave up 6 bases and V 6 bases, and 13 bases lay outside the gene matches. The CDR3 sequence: CASSPMGSGAINEQFF. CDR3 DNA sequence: TGTGCCAGCTCCCCCATGGGTAGCGGGGCGATCAATGAGCAGTTCTTC.

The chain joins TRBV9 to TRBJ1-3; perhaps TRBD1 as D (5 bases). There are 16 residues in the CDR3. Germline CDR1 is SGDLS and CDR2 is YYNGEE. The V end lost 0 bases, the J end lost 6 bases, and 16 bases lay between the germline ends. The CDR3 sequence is CASSVAGDGTANTIYF. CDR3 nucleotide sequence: TGTGCCAGCAGCGTAGCGGGAGACGGGACGGCAAACACCATATATTTT.

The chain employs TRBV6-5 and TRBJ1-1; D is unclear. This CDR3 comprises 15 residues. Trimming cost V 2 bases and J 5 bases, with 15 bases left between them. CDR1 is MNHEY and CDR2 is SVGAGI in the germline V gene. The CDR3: CASSYGPQVLTEAFF. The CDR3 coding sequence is TGTGCCAGCAGTTACGGCCCTCAGGTATTGACTGAAGCTTTCTTT.

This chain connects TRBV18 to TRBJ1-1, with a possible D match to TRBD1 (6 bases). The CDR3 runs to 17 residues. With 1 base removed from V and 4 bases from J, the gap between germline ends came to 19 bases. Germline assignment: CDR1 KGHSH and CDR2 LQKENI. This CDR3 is CASSPLYGQSTGTEAFF. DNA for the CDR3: TGTGCCAGCTCACCACTCTATGGACAGTCCACGGGCACTGAAGCTTTCTTT.

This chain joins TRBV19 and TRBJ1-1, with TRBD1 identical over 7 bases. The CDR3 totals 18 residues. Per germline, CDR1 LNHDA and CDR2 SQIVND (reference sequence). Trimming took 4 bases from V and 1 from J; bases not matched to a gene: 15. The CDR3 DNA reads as TGTGCCAGTAGTACTCTACAGGGGCCCAGAGGAGGGAACACTGAAGCTTTCTTT. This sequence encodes CASSTLQGPRGGNTEAFF.